This T cell receptor (beta chain) was obtained from a study of T cells after yellow fever vaccination. The ends were cut back, 10 bases at V and 2 bases at J, with 6 bases in the middle. This CDR3 spans 12 amino acids. The germline CDR1 and CDR2 sequences are LGHNA and YNFKEQ. About this clonotype: Its antigen is still unknown.

TCRdb processed the 5' RACE reads anew with MiXCR; each CDR3 protein has one entry. Of some 340,000 distinct CDR3 sequences listed, approximately 4% are singletons. General observations from the study: Peaking on day 5 versus 15, the secondary response was faster but weaker.

The chain has TRBV4-2 and TRBJ2-6; D is undetermined. The source of this sequence is a young man who received the YFV17D yellow fever vaccine. Sequences were derived from PBMCs, sampled 5 days after the yellow fever booster vaccination. The CDR3 is CATSAGANVLTF. DNA for the CDR3: TGTGCCACCTCGGCTGGGGCCAACGTCCTGACTTTC.